This T cell receptor (beta chain) was recovered during a study of response to subunit inactivated influenza vaccine. The CDR3 has 16 residues. CDR1 is MGHRA, CDR2 YSYEKL, per germline. Trimming took 3 bases from V and 2 from J, leaving 16 bases between them. TCRdb ran MiXCR on the RT-PCR reads and lists one entry per CDR3 protein. The table shows about 570,000 distinct CDR3 sequences, with 10% to 15% occurring only once. Sequenced here: PBMCs from blood, sampled on the day of vaccination. V gene TRBV4-1 combines with J gene TRBJ2-5, with D possibly matching TRBD1 (6 bases). The source of this sequence is a man aged 50 to 59 who received an inactivated influenza vaccine. Here the CDR3 reads CASSQVLQGRQETQYF. The CDR3 DNA reads TGCGCCAGCAGCCAGGTACTACAGGGAAGACAAGAGACCCAGTACTTC.